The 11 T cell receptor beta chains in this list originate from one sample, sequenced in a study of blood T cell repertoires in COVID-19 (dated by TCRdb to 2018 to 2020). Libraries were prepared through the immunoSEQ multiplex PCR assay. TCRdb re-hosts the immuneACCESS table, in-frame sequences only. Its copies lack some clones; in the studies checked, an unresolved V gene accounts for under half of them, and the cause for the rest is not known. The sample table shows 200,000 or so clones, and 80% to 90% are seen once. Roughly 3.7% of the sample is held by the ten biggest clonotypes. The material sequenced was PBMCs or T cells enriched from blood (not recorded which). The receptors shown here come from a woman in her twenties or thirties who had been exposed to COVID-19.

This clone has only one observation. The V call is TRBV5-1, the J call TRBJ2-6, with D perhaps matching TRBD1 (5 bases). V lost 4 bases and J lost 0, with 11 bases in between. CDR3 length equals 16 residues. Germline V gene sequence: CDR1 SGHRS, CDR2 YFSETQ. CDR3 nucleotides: TGCGCCAGCAGCGCACAGGTTCTCTCTGGGGCCAACGTCCTGACTTTC. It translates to CASSAQVLSGANVLTF.

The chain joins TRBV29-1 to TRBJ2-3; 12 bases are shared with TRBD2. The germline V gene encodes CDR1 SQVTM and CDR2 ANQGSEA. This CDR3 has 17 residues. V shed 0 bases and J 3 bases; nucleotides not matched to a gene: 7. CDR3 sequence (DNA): TGCAGCGTTGAAGATCCGTGGGGGACTAGCGGGACAGATACGCAGTATTTT. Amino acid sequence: CSVEDPWGTSGTDTQYF.

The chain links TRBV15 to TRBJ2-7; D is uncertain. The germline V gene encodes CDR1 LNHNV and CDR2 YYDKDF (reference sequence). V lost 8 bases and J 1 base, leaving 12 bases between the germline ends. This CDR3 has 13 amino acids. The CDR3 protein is CATSRGGSYEQYF. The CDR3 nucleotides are TGTGCCACCTCCCGAGGCGGTTCCTACGAGCAGTACTTC.

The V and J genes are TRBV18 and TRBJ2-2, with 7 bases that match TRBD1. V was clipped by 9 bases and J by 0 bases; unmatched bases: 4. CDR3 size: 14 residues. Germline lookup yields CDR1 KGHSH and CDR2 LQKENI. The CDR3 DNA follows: TGTGCCAGTAAAGGGGGCGCGAACACCGGGGAGCTGTTTTTT. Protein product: CASKGGANTGELFF.

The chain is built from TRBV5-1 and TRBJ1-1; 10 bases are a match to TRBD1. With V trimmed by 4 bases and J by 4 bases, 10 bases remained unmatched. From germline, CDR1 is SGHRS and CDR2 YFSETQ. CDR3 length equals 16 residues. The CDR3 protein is CASSTLDRGFSTEAFF. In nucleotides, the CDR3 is TGCGCCAGCAGCACTTTGGACAGGGGGTTTAGCACTGAAGCTTTCTTT.

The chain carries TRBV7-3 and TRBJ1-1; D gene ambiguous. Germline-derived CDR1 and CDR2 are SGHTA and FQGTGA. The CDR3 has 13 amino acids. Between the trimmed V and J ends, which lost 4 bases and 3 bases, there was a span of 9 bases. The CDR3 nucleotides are TGTGCCAGCAGCTATTACCGGGACACTGAAGCTTTCTTT. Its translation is CASSYYRDTEAFF.

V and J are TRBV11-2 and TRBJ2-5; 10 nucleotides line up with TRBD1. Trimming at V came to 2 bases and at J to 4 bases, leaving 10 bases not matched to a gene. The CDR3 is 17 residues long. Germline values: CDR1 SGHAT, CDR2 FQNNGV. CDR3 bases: TGTGCCAGCAGCTTAATAGGGACAGGGGTGTTCAGAGAGACCCAGTACTTC. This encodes CASSLIGTGVFRETQYF.

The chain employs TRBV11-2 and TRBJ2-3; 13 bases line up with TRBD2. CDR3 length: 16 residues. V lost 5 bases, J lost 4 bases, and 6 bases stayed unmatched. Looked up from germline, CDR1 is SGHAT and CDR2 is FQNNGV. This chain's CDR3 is CASSPGTSGIADTQYF. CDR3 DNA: TGTGCCAGCAGCCCCGGGACTAGCGGGATCGCAGATACGCAGTATTTT.

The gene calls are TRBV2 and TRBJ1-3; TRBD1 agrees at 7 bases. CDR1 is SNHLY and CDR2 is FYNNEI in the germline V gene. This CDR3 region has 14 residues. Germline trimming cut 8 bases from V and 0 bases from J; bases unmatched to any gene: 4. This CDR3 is CASFRDSSGNTIYF. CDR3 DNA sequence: TGTGCCAGCTTCCGGGACAGCTCTGGAAACACCATATATTTT.

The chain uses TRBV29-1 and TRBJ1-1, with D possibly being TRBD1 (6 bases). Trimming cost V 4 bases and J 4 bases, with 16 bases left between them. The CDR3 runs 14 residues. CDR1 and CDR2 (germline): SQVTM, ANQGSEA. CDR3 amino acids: CSVVGLRGGTEAFF. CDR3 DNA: TGCAGCGTTGTGGGTCTCCGAGGGGGCACTGAAGCTTTCTTT.

The chain's CDR3 is CASSHYAANTEAFF. The CDR3 bases are TGTGCCAGCAGCCACTACGCAGCGAACACTGAAGCTTTCTTT. The chain couples TRBV5-6 to TRBJ1-1; D gene uncertain. Trimming stripped 4 bases from V and 1 base from J, with 11 bases between. CDR1 and CDR2 (germline): SGHDT, YYEEEE. This CDR3 is 14 amino acids long.